This T cell receptor (beta chain) derives from a study of T cell repertoires in cytomegalovirus infection. Germline CDR1 KGHDR, CDR2 SFDVKD. Trimming removed 9 bases from V and 4 bases from J; junction bases left unmatched: 10. The CDR3 is made up of 16 amino acids. TCRdb ran MiXCR on the reads and lists one entry per CDR3 protein. Of more than 400,000 distinct CDR3 sequences in the sample, about 25% are singletons; the top ten hold less than 15%. Only a few counts were recorded for this clonotype. The gene calls are TRBV24-1 and TRBJ2-2, with 10 bases identical to TRBD2. Sequenced sample: PBMCs. This receptor was obtained from a human donor in good health (CMV status not recorded). Some clones in this sample may be carry-over from other donors' samples. The DNA of the CDR3 is TGTGCCACCGAGCTAGCGGGGGCCTCGTCCACCGGGGAGCTGTTTTTT. This sequence encodes CATELAGASSTGELFF.